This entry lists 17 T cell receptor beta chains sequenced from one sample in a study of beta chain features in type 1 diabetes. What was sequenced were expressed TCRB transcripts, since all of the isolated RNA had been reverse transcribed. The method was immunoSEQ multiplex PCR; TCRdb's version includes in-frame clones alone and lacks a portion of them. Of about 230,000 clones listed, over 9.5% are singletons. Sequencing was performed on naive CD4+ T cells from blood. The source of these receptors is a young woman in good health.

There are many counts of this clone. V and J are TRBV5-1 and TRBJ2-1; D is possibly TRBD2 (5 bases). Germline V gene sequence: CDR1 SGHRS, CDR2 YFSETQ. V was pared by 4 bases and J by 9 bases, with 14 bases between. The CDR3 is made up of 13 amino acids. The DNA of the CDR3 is TGCGCCAGCAGCCCCACTAGTGTTGGTGAGCAGTTCTTC. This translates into CASSPTSVGEQFF.

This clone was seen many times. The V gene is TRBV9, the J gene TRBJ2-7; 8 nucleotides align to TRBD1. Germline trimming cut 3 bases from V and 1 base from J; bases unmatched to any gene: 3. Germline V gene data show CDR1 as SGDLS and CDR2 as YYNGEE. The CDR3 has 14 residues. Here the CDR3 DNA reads TGTGCCAGCAGCGCCCGGGACAGGTCCTACGAGCAGTACTTC. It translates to CASSARDRSYEQYF.

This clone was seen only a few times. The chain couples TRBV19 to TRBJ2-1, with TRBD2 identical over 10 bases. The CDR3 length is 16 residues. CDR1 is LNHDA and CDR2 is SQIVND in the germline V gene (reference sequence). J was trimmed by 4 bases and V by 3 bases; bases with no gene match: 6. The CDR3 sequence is CASSILAGANYNEQFF. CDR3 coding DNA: TGTGCCAGTAGTATCCTAGCGGGGGCTAATTACAATGAGCAGTTCTTC.

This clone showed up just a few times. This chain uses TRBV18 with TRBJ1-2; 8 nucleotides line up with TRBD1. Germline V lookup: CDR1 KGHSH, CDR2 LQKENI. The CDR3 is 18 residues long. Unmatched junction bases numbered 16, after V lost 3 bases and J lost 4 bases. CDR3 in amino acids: CASSPTGAGGYKTYGYTF. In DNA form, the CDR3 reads TGTGCCAGCTCACCGACAGGGGCCGGCGGGTATAAGACCTATGGCTACACCTTC.

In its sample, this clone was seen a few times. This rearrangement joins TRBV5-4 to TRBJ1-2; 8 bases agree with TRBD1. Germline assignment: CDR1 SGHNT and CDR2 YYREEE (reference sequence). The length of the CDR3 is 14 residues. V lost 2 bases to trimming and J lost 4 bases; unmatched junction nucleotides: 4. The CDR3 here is CASSLRDRGYGYTF. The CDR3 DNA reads TGTGCCAGCAGCTTACGAGACAGGGGCTATGGCTACACCTTC.

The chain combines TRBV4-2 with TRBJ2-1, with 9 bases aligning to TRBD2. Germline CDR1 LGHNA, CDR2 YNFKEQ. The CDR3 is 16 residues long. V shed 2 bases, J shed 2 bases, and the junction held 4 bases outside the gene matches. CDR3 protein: CASSQQTSGAYNEQFF. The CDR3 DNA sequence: TGTGCCAGCAGCCAACAGACTAGCGGAGCCTACAATGAGCAGTTCTTC.

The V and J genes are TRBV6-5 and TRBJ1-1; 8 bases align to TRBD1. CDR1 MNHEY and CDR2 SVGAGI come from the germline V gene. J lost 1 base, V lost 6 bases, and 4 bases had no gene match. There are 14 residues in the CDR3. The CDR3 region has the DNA TGTGCCAGCAGACCGGACAGGGAGAACACTGAAGCTTTCTTT. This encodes CASRPDRENTEAFF.

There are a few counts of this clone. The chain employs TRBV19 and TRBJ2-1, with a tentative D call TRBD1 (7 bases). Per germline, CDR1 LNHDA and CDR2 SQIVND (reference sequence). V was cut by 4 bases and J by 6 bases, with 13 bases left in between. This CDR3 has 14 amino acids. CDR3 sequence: CASSSRQGGNEQFF. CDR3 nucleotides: TGTGCCAGTAGTAGCCGACAGGGAGGCAATGAGCAGTTCTTC.

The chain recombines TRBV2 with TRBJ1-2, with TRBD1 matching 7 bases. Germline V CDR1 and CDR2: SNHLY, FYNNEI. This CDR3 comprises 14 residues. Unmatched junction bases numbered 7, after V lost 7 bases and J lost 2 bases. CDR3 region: CASKTDRENYGYTF. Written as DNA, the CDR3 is TGTGCCAGCAAGACTGACAGGGAAAACTATGGCTACACCTTC.

In DNA form, the CDR3 reads TGCGCCAGCAGCTTGGGCGGAGCGGCCGGCGGGGAGACCCAGTACTTC. Amino acid sequence: CASSLGGAAGGETQYF. J is TRBJ2-5 and V is TRBV5-1; the D gene is possibly TRBD2 (5 bases). Per the germline V gene, CDR1 is SGHRS and CDR2 is YFSETQ. The length of the CDR3 is 16 residues. V gave up 0 bases and J gave up 5 bases, with 17 bases separating them. Full variable domain (rest looked up from reference TRBV5-1 and TRBJ2-5): KAGVTQTPRYLIKTRGQQVTLSCSPISGHRSVSWYQQTPGQGLQFLFEYFSETQRNKGNFPGRFSGRQFSNSRSEMNVSTLELGDSALYLCASSLGGAAGGETQYFGPGTRLLVL.

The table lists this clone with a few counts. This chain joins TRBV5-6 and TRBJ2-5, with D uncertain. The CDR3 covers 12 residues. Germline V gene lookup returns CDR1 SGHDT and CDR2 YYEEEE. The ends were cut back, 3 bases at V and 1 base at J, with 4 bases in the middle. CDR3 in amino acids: CASSSLQETQYF. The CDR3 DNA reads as TGTGCCAGCAGCTCTCTCCAAGAGACCCAGTACTTC.

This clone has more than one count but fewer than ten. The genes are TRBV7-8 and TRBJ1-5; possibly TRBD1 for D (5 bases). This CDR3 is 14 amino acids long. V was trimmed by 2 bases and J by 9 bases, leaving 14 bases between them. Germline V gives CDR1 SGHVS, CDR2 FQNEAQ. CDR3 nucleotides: TGTGCCAGCAGCTTATCGGGGGTAGGTCGGCCCCAGCATTTT. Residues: CASSLSGVGRPQHF.

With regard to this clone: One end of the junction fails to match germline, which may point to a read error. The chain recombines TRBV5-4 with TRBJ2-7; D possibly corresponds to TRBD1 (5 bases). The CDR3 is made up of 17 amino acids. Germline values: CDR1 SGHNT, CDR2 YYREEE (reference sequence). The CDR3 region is CASSQSQLQVLAYEQYF. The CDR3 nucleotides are TGCGCCAGCAGTCAATCGCAGCTACAGGTTCTAGCCTACGAGCAGTACTTC.

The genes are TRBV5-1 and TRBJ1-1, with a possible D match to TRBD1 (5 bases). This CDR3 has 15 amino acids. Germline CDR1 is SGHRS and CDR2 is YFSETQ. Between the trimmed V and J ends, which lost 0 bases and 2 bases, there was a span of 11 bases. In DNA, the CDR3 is TGCGCCAGCAGCTTGGGGACCAGGACAAACACTGAAGCTTTCTTT. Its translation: CASSLGTRTNTEAFF.

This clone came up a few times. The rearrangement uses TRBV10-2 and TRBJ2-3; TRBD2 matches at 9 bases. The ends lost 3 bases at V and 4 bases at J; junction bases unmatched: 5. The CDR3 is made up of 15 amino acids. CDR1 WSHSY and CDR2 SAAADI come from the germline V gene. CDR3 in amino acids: CASSEGGRAADTQYF. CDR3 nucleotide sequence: TGCGCCAGCAGTGAAGGCGGGAGGGCCGCAGATACGCAGTATTTT.

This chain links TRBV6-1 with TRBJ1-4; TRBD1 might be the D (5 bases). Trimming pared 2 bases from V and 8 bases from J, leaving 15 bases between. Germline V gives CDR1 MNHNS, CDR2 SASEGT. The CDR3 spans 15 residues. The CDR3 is CASSEHRRVGEKLFF. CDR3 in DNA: TGTGCCAGCAGTGAACACCGCAGGGTTGGGGAAAAACTGTTTTTT.

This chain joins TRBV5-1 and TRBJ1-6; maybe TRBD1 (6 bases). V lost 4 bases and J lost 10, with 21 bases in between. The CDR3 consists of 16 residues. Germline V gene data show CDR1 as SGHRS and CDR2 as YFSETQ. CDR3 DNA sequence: TGCGCCAGCAGCCTGGGGGGGGCGGGGGATTCGTCACCCCTCCACTTT. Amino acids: CASSLGGAGDSSPLHF.